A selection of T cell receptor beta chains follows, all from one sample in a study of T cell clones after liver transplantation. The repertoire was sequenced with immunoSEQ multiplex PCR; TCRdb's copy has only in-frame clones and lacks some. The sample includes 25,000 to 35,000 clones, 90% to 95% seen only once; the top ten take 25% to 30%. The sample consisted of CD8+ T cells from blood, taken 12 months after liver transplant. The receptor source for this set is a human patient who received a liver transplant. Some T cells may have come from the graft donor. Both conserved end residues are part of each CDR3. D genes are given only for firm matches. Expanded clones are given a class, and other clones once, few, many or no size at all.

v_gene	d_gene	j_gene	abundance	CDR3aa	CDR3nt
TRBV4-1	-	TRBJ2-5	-	CASSQAGETQYF	TGCGCCAGCAGCCAAGCGGGGGAGACCCAGTACTTC
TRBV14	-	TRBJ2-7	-	CASSQEVSARSSYEQYF	TGTGCCAGCAGCCAAGAAGTATCGGCCCGAAGCTCCTACGAGCAGTACTTC
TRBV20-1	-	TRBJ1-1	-	CSARGGVEAFF	TGCAGTGCGAGAGGGGGAGTTGAAGCTTTCTTT
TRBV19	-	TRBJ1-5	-	CASSIAATYSNQPQHF	TGTGCCAGTAGTATTGCCGCCACGTATAGCAATCAGCCCCAGCATTTT
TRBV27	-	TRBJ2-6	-	CASSPARANVLTF	TGTGCCAGCAGCCCGGCCAGGGCCAACGTCCTGACTTTC
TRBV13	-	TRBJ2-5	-	CASSSMYQETQYF	TGTGCCAGCAGCTCCATGTACCAAGAGACCCAGTACTTC
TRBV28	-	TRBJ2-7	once	CASSQIGRYEQYF	TGTGCCAGCAGTCAGATAGGACGTTACGAGCAGTACTTC
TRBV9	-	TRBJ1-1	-	CASSAGGNTEAFF	TGTGCCAGCAGCGCCGGGGGTAACACTGAAGCTTTCTTT
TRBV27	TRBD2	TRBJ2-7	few	CASSFELAGSHVQYF	TGTGCCAGCAGTTTCGAACTAGCGGGAAGTCATGTGCAGTACTTC
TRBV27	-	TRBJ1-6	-	CASSVGSSYNSPLHF	TGTGCCAGCAGTGTCGGAAGCTCCTATAATTCACCCCTCCACTTT
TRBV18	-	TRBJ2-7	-	CASSPETEAYEQYF	TGTGCCAGCTCACCAGAGACTGAGGCCTACGAGCAGTACTTC
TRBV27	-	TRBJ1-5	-	CASSLWAGYQPQHF	TGTGCCAGCAGTTTATGGGCAGGGTATCAGCCCCAGCATTTT
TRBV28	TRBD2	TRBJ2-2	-	CASSSDFAGRDGELFF	TGTGCCAGCAGTTCGGACTTCGCGGGGAGGGACGGGGAGCTGTTTTTT
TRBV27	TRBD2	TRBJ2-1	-	CASSWFSGRGTYNEQFF	TGTGCCAGCAGTTGGTTTAGCGGGAGAGGAACCTACAATGAGCAGTTCTTC
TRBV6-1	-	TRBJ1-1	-	CASSEMGSDTEAFF	TGTGCCAGCAGTGAAATGGGCAGTGACACTGAAGCTTTCTTT
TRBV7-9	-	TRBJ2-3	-	CASSLEAGPRTDTQYF	TGTGCCAGCAGCTTAGAAGCAGGCCCCCGCACAGATACGCAGTATTTT
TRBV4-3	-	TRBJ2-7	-	CASSQTTDGSYEQYF	TGCGCCAGCAGCCAAACGACAGACGGCTCCTACGAGCAGTACTTC